What follows describes a single T cell receptor (beta chain). A read error may account for a junction end that differs from germline. The sample comes from a study of blood T cells in healthy people across ages. This CDR3 is built from 15 residues. The germline V gene encodes CDR1 SEHNR and CDR2 FQNEAQ (reference sequence). A second PCR of 7 to 11 cycles used a sample-barcoded 5' primer and a J-beta primer mix. TCRdb passed the 5' RACE reads through MiXCR, listing each CDR3 protein once. The sample records about 640,000 distinct CDR3 sequences, approximately 50% being singletons. The clonotype was recovered from a man in his 60s in good health. Material for sequencing was blood. The genes are TRBV7-9 and TRBJ1-2, with unresolved D. The CDR3, as DNA: TGTGCCAGCAGCGAAACAGCCAAACCGGGCTATGGCCACACCTTC. Translating gives CASSETAKPGYGHTF.